The next 29 T cell receptor beta chains were all read from a single sample in a study of blood T cell repertoires in COVID-19. The data were produced by immunoSEQ multiplex PCR, yet TCRdb's version contains in-frame clones alone and is incomplete. The table has 130,000 to 150,000 clones, 85% to 90% seen once; the top ten hold about 2.1%. The sequenced sample was peripheral blood. All receptors come from a human donor in a cohort sampled during active COVID-19.

The chain recombines TRBV19 with TRBJ1-2, with 7 bases matching TRBD1. CDR3 length: 14 residues. The V and J ends lost 6 bases and 8 bases, in that order; junction bases with no gene match: 12. CDR1 and CDR2 (germline): LNHDA, SQIVND (reference sequence). The CDR3 DNA sequence: TGTGCCAGTAGAGAAAAGGAAACAGGGGACGGCTACACCTTC. Protein sequence: CASREKETGDGYTF.

The chain couples TRBV28 to TRBJ2-7; possibly TRBD1 for D (6 bases). V was shortened by 4 bases and J by 0 bases, with 16 bases between the two germline ends. The germline V gene has CDR1 MDHEN and CDR2 SYDVKM. This CDR3 contains 16 residues. CDR3 sequence reads: CASSSPNTGFSYEQYF. CDR3 DNA sequence: TGTGCCAGCAGTTCCCCAAACACAGGGTTCTCCTACGAGCAGTACTTC.

The CDR3 protein is CASKGQFNEKLFF. The CDR3 DNA follows: TGTGCCAGCAAGGGACAGTTTAATGAAAAACTGTTTTTT. The gene calls are TRBV6-5 and TRBJ1-4; 7 positions match TRBD1. The CDR3 covers 13 residues. The V gene end was trimmed by 7 bases and the J gene end by 4 bases; junction bases not matched to a gene: 3. Germline CDR1 MNHEY, CDR2 SVGAGI.

V gene TRBV30 combines with J gene TRBJ1-4; D is uncertain. This CDR3 spans 11 amino acids. Germline V lookup: CDR1 GTSNPN, CDR2 SVGIG (reference sequence). V was trimmed by 2 bases and J by 5 bases, leaving 3 bases between them. For the CDR3, the DNA is TGTGCCTGGAGTCCGAATGAAAAACTGTTTTTT. Protein product: CAWSPNEKLFF.

The count of this clone is one. The rearrangement joins TRBV4-3 to TRBJ1-3; D perhaps matches TRBD1 (6 bases). Trimming took off 5 bases at V and 1 base at J, with 12 bases between the two ends. Germline lookup yields CDR1 LGHNA and CDR2 YSLEER. The CDR3 sequence is 15 residues long. The CDR3 region has the DNA TGCGCCAGCAGCGAACAGGGTGTGTCTGGAAACACCATATATTTT. Its protein is CASSEQGVSGNTIYF.

This chain connects TRBV6-5 to TRBJ2-3, with 8 bases matching TRBD2. CDR3 length: 15 residues. V gave up 7 bases and J gave up 4 bases; unmatched junction bases: 10. CDR1 is MNHEY, CDR2 SVGAGI, per germline. The chain's CDR3 is CASTLRGAGADTQYF. The CDR3 DNA reads as TGTGCCAGCACCCTACGGGGAGCGGGAGCAGATACGCAGTATTTT.

The V call is TRBV5-1, the J call TRBJ2-1; D is unresolved. V was clipped by 0 bases and J by 3 bases, with 13 bases between them. Germline lookup yields CDR1 SGHRS and CDR2 YFSETQ. This CDR3 has 16 residues. The CDR3 sequence: CASSLDVAPIYNEQFF. CDR3 nucleotides: TGCGCCAGCAGCTTGGACGTAGCCCCGATCTACAATGAGCAGTTCTTC. Full variable domain (remainder filled in from reference TRBV5-1 and TRBJ2-1): KAGVTQTPRYLIKTRGQQVTLSCSPISGHRSVSWYQQTPGQGLQFLFEYFSETQRNKGNFPGRFSGRQFSNSRSEMNVSTLELGDSALYLCASSLDVAPIYNEQFFGPGTRLTVL.

The V and J genes are TRBV9 and TRBJ2-7; 8 bases are shared with TRBD1. The germline V gene encodes CDR1 SGDLS and CDR2 YYNGEE. J was trimmed by 0 bases and V by 0 bases; bases with no gene match: 8. CDR3 length: 17 residues. CDR3 amino acids: CASSVAQGQAYSYEQYF. CDR3 nucleotide sequence: TGTGCCAGCAGCGTAGCCCAGGGACAGGCTTACTCCTACGAGCAGTACTTC. Looking up the rest from reference TRBV9 and TRBJ2-7 gives the full variable domain: DSGVTQTPKHLITATGQRVTLRCSPRSGDLSVYWYQQSLDQGLQFLIQYYNGEERAKGNILERFSAQQFPDLHSELNLSSLELGDSALYFCASSVAQGQAYSYEQYFGPGTRLTVT.

The V call is TRBV30, the J call TRBJ1-5; 9 bases line up with TRBD1. Germline CDR1 is GTSNPN and CDR2 is SVGIG (reference sequence). This CDR3 region has 15 residues. With 1 base clipped from V and 7 bases from J, the junction kept 8 bases outside the gene matches. The CDR3 is CAWSALDRGRQPQHF. DNA for the CDR3: TGTGCCTGGAGTGCGCTGGACAGGGGAAGACAGCCCCAGCATTTT.

The rearrangement links TRBV18 to TRBJ2-5; perhaps TRBD2 as D (6 bases). V lost 3 bases and J lost 3, with 17 bases in between. Germline-derived CDR1 and CDR2 are KGHSH and LQKENI. This CDR3 contains 16 residues. The DNA for the CDR3 is TGTGCCAGCTCACCGGGGGGAGGCCCCTTTGAAGAGACCCAGTACTTC. Translated, it gives CASSPGGGPFEETQYF.

The gene calls are TRBV5-1 and TRBJ2-3; TRBD1 matches at 7 bases. There are 14 residues in the CDR3. Losses at the gene ends were 7 bases for V and 2 bases for J; bases not matched to a gene: 7. Germline CDR1 and CDR2: SGHRS and YFSETQ. The chain's CDR3 is CASSRDSNTDTQYF. CDR3 nucleotides: TGCGCCAGCTCCCGGGACAGTAACACAGATACGCAGTATTTT.

Ten or more counts support this clone. The chain has TRBV7-9 and TRBJ1-2; maybe TRBD1 (5 bases). Trimming took 5 bases from V and 1 from J, leaving 17 bases between them. In germline, CDR1 is SEHNR, CDR2 FQNEAQ (reference sequence). The CDR3 sequence is 16 residues long. Here the CDR3 reads CASSLPGGPINYGYTF. CDR3 DNA: TGTGCCAGCAGCCTCCCGGGGGGTCCAATTAACTATGGCTACACCTTC. The full variable domain, in which reference TRBV7-9 and TRBJ1-2 provide the parts outside the CDR3, is DTGVSQNPRHKITKRGQNVTFRCDPISEHNRLYWYRQTLGQGPEFLTYFQNEAQLEKSRLLSDRFSAERPKGSFSTLEIQRTEQGDSAMYLCASSLPGGPINYGYTFGSGTRLTVV.

This chain links TRBV12-3 or TRBV12-4 with TRBJ2-5, with D uncertain. V lost 0 bases and J 5 bases, leaving 7 bases between the germline ends. The CDR3 covers 13 residues. CDR3 loop: CASSLARSETQYF. CDR3 in DNA: TGTGCCAGCAGTTTAGCTCGGTCGGAGACCCAGTACTTC.

The chain is built from TRBV29-1 and TRBJ2-3; no clear D gene. CDR3 size: 14 residues. The V gene lost 5 bases and the J gene lost 0 bases, with 12 bases spanning the gap. CDR1 SQVTM and CDR2 ANQGSEA come from the germline V gene. CDR3 nucleotides: TGCAGCGTTTTGACTGTGAATAGCACAGATACGCAGTATTTT. This codes for CSVLTVNSTDTQYF.

The CDR3 reads CASSQEPAGGRINEQFF. CDR3 in DNA: TGCGCCAGCAGCCAAGAGCCAGCGGGGGGGCGGATCAATGAGCAGTTCTTC. The V and J genes are TRBV4-3 and TRBJ2-1, with 10 bases identical to TRBD2. The trim removed 0 bases at V and 6 bases at J, leaving 8 bases unmatched. This CDR3 has 17 residues. CDR1 and CDR2 from the germline V gene are LGHNA and YSLEER.

The gene calls are TRBV5-1 and TRBJ1-3; 7 nucleotides line up with TRBD1. The CDR3 has 16 amino acids. Germline V CDR1 and CDR2: SGHRS, YFSETQ. Trimming removed 4 bases from V and 0 bases from J; junction bases left unmatched: 7. CDR3 sequence reads: CASSLDGTASGNTIYF. The CDR3 nucleotides are TGCGCCAGCAGCCTGGATGGGACAGCCTCTGGAAACACCATATATTTT.

The rearrangement joins TRBV30 to TRBJ2-7, with D tentatively TRBD2 (6 bases). This CDR3 is 15 amino acids long. The V gene lost 3 bases and the J gene lost 2 bases, with 17 bases spanning the gap. Germline V lookup: CDR1 GTSNPN, CDR2 SVGIG (reference sequence). CDR3 loop: CAWRAGLSIPYEQYF. The CDR3 nucleotides are TGTGCCTGGAGGGCGGGACTCTCGATCCCCTACGAGCAGTACTTC.

The gene calls are TRBV11-2 and TRBJ1-4; D gene unclear. The germline gives CDR1 SGHAT, CDR2 FQNNGV. The V gene lost 7 bases and the J gene lost 0 bases, with 9 bases spanning the gap. The length of the CDR3 is 14 residues. The CDR3, as DNA: TGTGCCAGCACGTCTAATGCAACTAATGAAAAACTGTTTTTT. Protein: CASTSNATNEKLFF.

This clone has just a few counts. The V and J genes are TRBV19 and TRBJ2-7; 10 positions agree with TRBD1. After removal of 9 bases from V and 7 bases from J, the junction contained 12 bases not matched to a gene. Germline CDR1 and CDR2: LNHDA and SQIVND (reference sequence). This CDR3 is built from 14 residues. In DNA, the CDR3 is TGTGCCAGCCGCCCCGGGACAGGGGTCTTTGAGCAGTACTTC. As protein: CASRPGTGVFEQYF.

This clone was picked up a small number of times. The V call is TRBV7-2, the J call TRBJ2-5, with 7 bases that match TRBD2. CDR1 and CDR2 from the germline V gene are SGHTA and FQGNSA. V was pared by 0 bases and J by 5 bases, with 3 bases of the junction left unmatched. CDR3 size: 14 residues. The DNA of the CDR3 is TGTGCCAGCAGCTTAGCGCGGGGGTACGAGACCCAGTACTTC. This sequence encodes CASSLARGYETQYF.

V usage is TRBV19 and J usage is TRBJ1-1; no clear D. CDR3 length: 15 residues. Germline V lookup: CDR1 LNHDA, CDR2 SQIVND (reference sequence). Trimming left V 3 bases short and J 0 bases short, with 11 bases between. This CDR3 is CASSIHIQLNTEAFF. CDR3 DNA sequence: TGTGCCAGTAGTATCCACATCCAATTGAACACTGAAGCTTTCTTT.

The chain couples TRBV5-1 to TRBJ1-3; D is possibly TRBD1 (5 bases). CDR3 length equals 13 residues. The germline V gene has CDR1 SGHRS and CDR2 YFSETQ. With 5 bases removed from V and 3 bases from J, the gap between germline ends came to 9 bases. For the CDR3, the DNA is TGCGCCAGCAGTCCCAGGGATGGAAACACCATATATTTT. Protein sequence: CASSPRDGNTIYF.

In DNA form, the CDR3 reads TGTGCCAGCAGTTACGAGACAGGGGTTGGAAACACCATATATTTT. Protein product: CASSYETGVGNTIYF. The gene calls are TRBV6-5 and TRBJ1-3; 8 nucleotides line up with TRBD1. V lost 2 bases, J lost 3 bases, and 3 bases stayed unmatched. Germline V gene lookup returns CDR1 MNHEY and CDR2 SVGAGI. This CDR3 is built from 15 residues.

V and J are TRBV21-1 and TRBJ2-7; the D call TRBD2 from the table was never checked on the DNA. TRBV21-1 is shown as a pseudogene. The CDR3 runs 15 residues. The CDR3 spells CASSPRLADDYEQYF. Written as DNA, the CDR3 is TGTGCCAGCAGCCCCCGACTAGCGGATGATTACGAGCAGTACTTC.

The chain joins TRBV24-1 to TRBJ2-1; TRBD1 aligns across 7 bases. The junction had 9 bases not matched to a gene; V was cut back by 3 bases and J by 8 bases. CDR3 size: 15 residues. Germline-derived CDR1 and CDR2 are KGHDR and SFDVKD. The CDR3 DNA sequence: TGTGCCACCAGTGATCCAAGTGACAGGGTACATGAGCAGTTCTTC. It specifies CATSDPSDRVHEQFF.

The chain combines TRBV28 with TRBJ2-7; possible D gene TRBD1, 5 bases. V was cut by 4 bases and J by 0 bases, with 13 bases left in between. Looked up from germline, CDR1 is MDHEN and CDR2 is SYDVKM. This CDR3 contains 15 residues. The DNA of the CDR3 is TGTGCCAGCAGTTCCGTACTCGACAGCTCCTACGAGCAGTACTTC. Residues: CASSSVLDSSYEQYF.

This clone was detected many times. The V gene is TRBV21-1, the J gene TRBJ2-7; the D call in the table, TRBD2, was not verified against the DNA. TRBV21-1 is marked as a pseudogene. This CDR3 is built from 12 residues. This chain's CDR3 is CASSLNLDEQYF. The CDR3 nucleotides read TGTGCCAGCAGCCTAAATTTGGACGAGCAGTACTTC.

V usage is TRBV19 and J usage is TRBJ2-2, with D hard to call. This CDR3 region has 17 residues. Germline CDR1 reads LNHDA; CDR2 reads SQIVND (reference sequence). V was clipped by 0 bases and J by 5 bases, with 16 bases between them. CDR3 sequence: CASSIDQYSGSTGELFF. The CDR3 nucleotides are TGTGCCAGTAGTATAGATCAATATTCGGGTTCGACCGGGGAGCTGTTTTTT.

The chain combines TRBV7-3 with TRBJ2-5; possibly TRBD1 for D (6 bases). CDR3 length: 13 amino acids. The V and J ends lost 2 bases and 5 bases respectively, with 9 bases between them. Germline V gene data show CDR1 as SGHTA and CDR2 as FQGTGA. CDR3 loop: CASSLSGDETQYF. CDR3 nucleotide sequence: TGTGCCAGCAGCTTATCAGGGGACGAGACCCAGTACTTC.